This passage covers 15 T cell receptor beta chains from one sample sequenced in a study of OX40 agonist ivuxolimab in advanced cancers. Sequencing was performed with immunoSEQ multiplex PCR; in TCRdb, only in-frame clones are kept and a portion is missing. The sample lists some 74,000 clones; 85% were seen once. Sequencing used CD4+ or CD8+ T cells sorted from blood, obtained in a trial of the OX40 agonist ivuxolimab. The source of these receptors is an adult with an advanced solid tumor such as melanoma, head and neck, liver or kidney cancer.

This clone has a single count. In the same sample, other DNA sequences code for this CDR3. V is TRBV28 and J is TRBJ1-1; tentative D call: TRBD1 (5 bases). CDR1 MDHEN and CDR2 SYDVKM come from the germline V gene. Trimming left V 2 bases short and J 4 bases short, with 11 bases between. The length of the CDR3 is 14 residues. The CDR3 nucleotides are TGTGCCAGCAGTTTAGGGGGAGGGTTCACTGAAGCTTTCTTT. It specifies CASSLGGGFTEAFF.

The chain recombines TRBV11-2 with TRBJ1-4, with D perhaps matching TRBD1 (5 bases). The CDR3 extends over 18 amino acids. Germline CDR1 is SGHAT and CDR2 is FQNNGV. V lost 3 bases and J lost 1, with 18 bases in between. The CDR3 sequence: CASSLTRGARITNEKLFF. CDR3 in DNA: TGTGCCAGCAGCTTGACCCGAGGGGCCCGAATAACTAATGAAAAACTGTTTTTT.

The rearrangement links TRBV30 to TRBJ1-5, with TRBD1 matching over 8 bases. Germline CDR1 GTSNPN, CDR2 SVGIG (reference sequence). V was pared by 7 bases and J by 7 bases, with 9 bases of the junction left unmatched. CDR3 length equals 13 residues. Here the CDR3 reads CASNTGGGQPQHF. In DNA, the CDR3 is TGTGCCTCGAATACAGGGGGAGGGCAGCCCCAGCATTTT.

The gene calls are TRBV6-5 and TRBJ1-2; possibly TRBD1 for D (5 bases). The CDR3 has 11 residues. Trimming left V 4 bases short and J 7 bases short, with 7 bases between. Germline lookup yields CDR1 MNHEY and CDR2 SVGAGI. CDR3 loop: CASSSGFGYTF. For the CDR3, the DNA is TGTGCCAGCAGTTCAGGGTTTGGCTACACCTTC.

J is TRBJ2-4 and V is TRBV5-1, with D perhaps TRBD1 or TRBD2 (7 bases each). CDR3 length: 15 amino acids. From germline, CDR1 is SGHRS and CDR2 YFSETQ. The V end lost 1 base, the J end lost 8 bases, and 16 bases lay between the germline ends. CDR3 amino acids: CASSLRQGGLDIQYF. DNA for the CDR3: TGCGCCAGCAGCTTGAGACAGGGAGGGTTGGACATTCAGTACTTC.

This chain links TRBV5-1 with TRBJ2-5; 10 positions match TRBD1. Germline CDR1 SGHRS, CDR2 YFSETQ. The CDR3 consists of 14 residues. J was trimmed by 5 bases and V by 7 bases; bases with no gene match: 8. CDR3 protein: CASYRQGAGETQYF. CDR3 in DNA: TGCGCCAGCTACCGACAGGGGGCCGGGGAGACCCAGTACTTC.

This clone was detected once. The rearrangement joins TRBV4-2 to TRBJ2-7; 7 nucleotides agree with TRBD1. V shed 0 bases, J shed 2 bases, and the junction held 13 bases outside the gene matches. The CDR3 is 18 amino acids. Germline-derived CDR1 and CDR2 are LGHNA and YNFKEQ. The CDR3 spells CASSQDHSLGTVAYEQYF. The CDR3 nucleotides are TGTGCCAGCAGCCAAGATCATTCCCTCGGGACAGTAGCCTACGAGCAGTACTTC.

The gene calls are TRBV4-1 and TRBJ2-5; 11 bases are shared with TRBD2. The end of the DNA fits TRBJ2-7 better, so the J call may be wrong. CDR3 length: 15 amino acids. Germline V CDR1 and CDR2: MGHRA, YSYEKL. The CDR3 DNA follows: TGCGCCAGCAGACCAACTAGCGGGAGAGCACACGAGCAGTACTTC. Translated, it gives CASRPTSGRAHEQYF.

The chain is built from TRBV6-1 and TRBJ2-2, with 8 bases fitting TRBD1. After removal of 4 bases from V and 4 bases from J, the junction contained 5 bases not matched to a gene. Per the germline V gene, CDR1 is MNHNS and CDR2 is SASEGT. This CDR3 has 15 residues. The CDR3: CASSGRTGLTGELFF. In DNA, the CDR3 is TGTGCCAGCAGTGGCCGGACAGGGCTCACCGGGGAGCTGTTTTTT.

This clone was recorded once. The chain has TRBV11-1 and TRBJ2-3; D is perhaps TRBD2 (7 bases). Trimming left V 5 bases short and J 4 bases short, with 13 bases between. Germline V gene lookup returns CDR1 SGHAT and CDR2 FQDESV (reference sequence). The CDR3 totals 14 residues. CDR3 region: CASSIRGAADTQYF. The CDR3 nucleotides read TGTGCCAGCAGCATACGGGGGGCGGCAGATACGCAGTATTTT.

The chain uses TRBV2 and TRBJ1-1; a possible D gene is TRBD1 (6 bases). The CDR3 has 15 amino acids. The V end was cut by 3 bases, the J end by 1 base, with 12 bases between. Germline assignment: CDR1 SNHLY and CDR2 FYNNEI. CDR3 sequence: CASSDMTGGNTEAFF. Written as DNA, the CDR3 is TGTGCCAGCAGTGACATGACAGGAGGGAACACTGAAGCTTTCTTT. Full variable domain (outside the CDR3, taken from reference TRBV2 and TRBJ1-1): EPEVTQTPSHQVTQMGQEVILRCVPISNHLYFYWYRQILGQKVEFLVSFYNNEISEKSEIFDDQFSVERPDGSNFTLKIRSTKLEDSAMYFCASSDMTGGNTEAFFGQGTRLTVV.

A single count supports this clone. The V call is TRBV27, the J call TRBJ2-6; D is uncertain. The CDR3 totals 13 residues. Germline V gene data show CDR1 as MNHEY and CDR2 as SMNVEV (reference sequence). V was cut by 5 bases and J by 0 bases, with 2 bases left in between. The CDR3 DNA follows: TGTGCCAGCAGTCCCTCTGGGGCCAACGTCCTGACTTTC. Translated, it gives CASSPSGANVLTF.

This chain connects TRBV18 to TRBJ2-1, with TRBD2 matching 8 bases. The CDR3 is 17 amino acids. The V and J ends lost 1 base and 0 bases, in that order; junction bases with no gene match: 5. Germline V gives CDR1 KGHSH, CDR2 LQKENI. The CDR3 region has the DNA TGTGCCAGCTCACCACGTAATAGCGGGAACTCCTACAATGAGCAGTTCTTC. Its protein is CASSPRNSGNSYNEQFF. Using reference TRBV18 and TRBJ2-1 for the parts outside the CDR3, the full variable domain is NAGVMQNPRHLVRRRGQEARLRCSPMKGHSHVYWYRQLPEEGLKFMVYLQKENIIDESGMPKERFSAEFPKEGPSILRIQQVVRGDSAAYFCASSPRNSGNSYNEQFFGPGTRLTVL.

The chain has TRBV7-2 and TRBJ1-2; 10 nucleotides agree with TRBD1. The CDR3 covers 16 residues. The trim removed 3 bases at V and 8 bases at J, leaving 12 bases unmatched. Germline CDR1 reads SGHTA; CDR2 reads FQGNSA. CDR3 protein: CASSFWTGGGSGGYTF. CDR3 bases: TGTGCCAGCAGCTTCTGGACAGGGGGAGGATCCGGCGGCTACACCTTC.

The chain has TRBV5-1 and TRBJ1-4, with TRBD1 matching over 7 bases. Germline V gene data show CDR1 as SGHRS and CDR2 as YFSETQ. The CDR3 covers 13 residues. After removal of 4 bases from V and 5 bases from J, the junction contained 2 bases not matched to a gene. The CDR3 region is CASSEGQNEKLFF. CDR3 bases: TGCGCCAGCAGCGAGGGACAGAATGAAAAACTGTTTTTT.